This T cell receptor (beta chain) was sequenced during a study of T cells in Graves' hyperthyroidism and ophthalmopathy (dated by TCRdb to the late 2010s). About the full investigation: TCR V-J signatures able to tell the groups apart were searched for in a discovery cohort of approximately 95 patients, of whom roughly 42 had Graves' ophthalmopathy and about 60 had stable Graves' hyperthyroidism. Prospective prediction of ophthalmopathy was tested in an independent validation cohort of fewer than 20 hyperthyroidism patients and 15 to 17 patients who later progressed to ophthalmopathy. According to the paper, TCR Vbeta CDR3 sequencing was carried out on 135 peripheral blood samples, which came from over 40 ophthalmopathy, 70 to 80 hyperthyroidism and approximately 17 progressor patients. In addition, the study compared T-cell repertoires in thyroid tissue and in blood from over 5 Graves' hyperthyroidism patients. Once sampling was done, hyperthyroidism patients were given methimazole at a starting dose of 30 mg daily, whereas ophthalmopathy patients were given high-dose intravenous methylprednisolone. The approximately 90 discovery patients were randomly split 7:3 into training and test sets. What the study reported, not specific to this receptor: Most expanded thyroid clonotypes (frequency above 0.001) were also detected in blood, a finding suggesting that blood repertoires may reflect thyroid immune responses. No statistical method was used to set the sample size in advance, and investigators knew the group allocation. In cross-validation, a model built on a 13 V-J signature told ophthalmopathy apart from stable hyperthyroidism with over 85% sensitivity and about 81% specificity, and in testing the same model reached 80%/75%. In validation, the model predicted progression to ophthalmopathy with roughly 70% sensitivity and 72% to 75% specificity, a median of 6.5 months before onset.

V and J are truncated by 4 bases and 9 bases respectively, leaving an intervening sequence of 10 bases. CDR1 and CDR2, per the germline V gene, are SGHTA and FQGNSA. Including the terminal cysteine and phenylalanine, the CDR3 comprises 11 residues. Here the CDR3 DNA is all that survives: 33 bases in frame from base 1. Amplification of TCR beta CDR3 regions was carried out from RNA transcripts. The TCR CDR3 was subjected to a first round of RT-PCR using the HTBI primer set and the Qiagen OneStep RT-PCR kit. Libraries were constructed in a second round of multiplex PCR, after which size selection and purification were performed. The libraries were sequenced on an Illumina HiSeq2000 using paired-end 100 bp reads. The authors processed their data as follows. SOAPnuke was used to process the raw data, with reads discarded if the reads contained adapters or uncalled bases, had a mean Phred below 15, or lacked an exact constant-primer or identifier match. High-quality paired reads were merged with COPE v1.2.5, and unique nucleotide sequences were defined as clonotypes. Clonotypes were aligned to IMGT TRBV, TRBD and TRBJ reference segments using MiTCR v1.1. The analysis was restricted to V-J combinations with a frequency above 0.0001, which together covered just over 98% of the repertoires. A TCS score was defined as the ratio between F50 (clonal expansion) and ExV (chaos), using BLOSUM62-based TCRdist between CDR3 peptides within each V-J. Welch's t-statistics and random forest reduced some 510 V-J features to some 14, which were used in a naive Bayes classifier (R e1071). Thyroid-blood repertoire similarity was quantified with the Morisita-Horn index. TCRdb's own reprocessing of the public reads used fastp at Q25 and MiXCR and kept productive beta chains. Merged by CDR3 protein, the rows form single entries marked with the most common genes and DNA. None of the V and J calls come from the authors' own analysis; TCRdb made them. The sample table shows around 620,000 distinct CDR3 sequences, and 40% to 55% are seen once. In total, the top ten clones hold under 20% of the sample.

The study excluded patients with uncontrolled infections, other autoimmune diseases, pregnancy or lactation. Diagnoses were established on the basis of clinical symptoms, serum thyroxine and TRAb, thyroid ultrasound, and orbital computed tomography. Total RNA was extracted using Trizol reagent, and RNA quality was assessed on an Agilent 2100 Bioanalyzer. For this clonotype: Its antigen is not yet known. No quality values exist for individual bases; no much larger clone is one base distant.

This sequence uses TRBV7-2 and TRBJ2-7; the D region possibly corresponds to TRBD2 (6 bases align). The receptor's source is an adult woman with Graves' disease, either hyperthyroidism or ophthalmopathy (not recorded which). The specimen sequenced was peripheral blood or thyroid tissue (not recorded which). The CDR3 is CASSSHGGQYF. DNA sequence: TGTGCCAGCAGCTCCCACGGGGGGCAGTACTTC. Beyond the CDR3, the reference TRBV7-2 and TRBJ2-7 genes provide the residues; the full variable domain reads: GAGVSQSPSNKVTEKGKDVELRCDPISGHTALYWYRQSLGQGLEFLIYFQGNSAPDKSGLPSDRFSAERTGGSVSTLTIQRTQQEDSAVYLCASSSHGGQYFGPGTRLTVT.